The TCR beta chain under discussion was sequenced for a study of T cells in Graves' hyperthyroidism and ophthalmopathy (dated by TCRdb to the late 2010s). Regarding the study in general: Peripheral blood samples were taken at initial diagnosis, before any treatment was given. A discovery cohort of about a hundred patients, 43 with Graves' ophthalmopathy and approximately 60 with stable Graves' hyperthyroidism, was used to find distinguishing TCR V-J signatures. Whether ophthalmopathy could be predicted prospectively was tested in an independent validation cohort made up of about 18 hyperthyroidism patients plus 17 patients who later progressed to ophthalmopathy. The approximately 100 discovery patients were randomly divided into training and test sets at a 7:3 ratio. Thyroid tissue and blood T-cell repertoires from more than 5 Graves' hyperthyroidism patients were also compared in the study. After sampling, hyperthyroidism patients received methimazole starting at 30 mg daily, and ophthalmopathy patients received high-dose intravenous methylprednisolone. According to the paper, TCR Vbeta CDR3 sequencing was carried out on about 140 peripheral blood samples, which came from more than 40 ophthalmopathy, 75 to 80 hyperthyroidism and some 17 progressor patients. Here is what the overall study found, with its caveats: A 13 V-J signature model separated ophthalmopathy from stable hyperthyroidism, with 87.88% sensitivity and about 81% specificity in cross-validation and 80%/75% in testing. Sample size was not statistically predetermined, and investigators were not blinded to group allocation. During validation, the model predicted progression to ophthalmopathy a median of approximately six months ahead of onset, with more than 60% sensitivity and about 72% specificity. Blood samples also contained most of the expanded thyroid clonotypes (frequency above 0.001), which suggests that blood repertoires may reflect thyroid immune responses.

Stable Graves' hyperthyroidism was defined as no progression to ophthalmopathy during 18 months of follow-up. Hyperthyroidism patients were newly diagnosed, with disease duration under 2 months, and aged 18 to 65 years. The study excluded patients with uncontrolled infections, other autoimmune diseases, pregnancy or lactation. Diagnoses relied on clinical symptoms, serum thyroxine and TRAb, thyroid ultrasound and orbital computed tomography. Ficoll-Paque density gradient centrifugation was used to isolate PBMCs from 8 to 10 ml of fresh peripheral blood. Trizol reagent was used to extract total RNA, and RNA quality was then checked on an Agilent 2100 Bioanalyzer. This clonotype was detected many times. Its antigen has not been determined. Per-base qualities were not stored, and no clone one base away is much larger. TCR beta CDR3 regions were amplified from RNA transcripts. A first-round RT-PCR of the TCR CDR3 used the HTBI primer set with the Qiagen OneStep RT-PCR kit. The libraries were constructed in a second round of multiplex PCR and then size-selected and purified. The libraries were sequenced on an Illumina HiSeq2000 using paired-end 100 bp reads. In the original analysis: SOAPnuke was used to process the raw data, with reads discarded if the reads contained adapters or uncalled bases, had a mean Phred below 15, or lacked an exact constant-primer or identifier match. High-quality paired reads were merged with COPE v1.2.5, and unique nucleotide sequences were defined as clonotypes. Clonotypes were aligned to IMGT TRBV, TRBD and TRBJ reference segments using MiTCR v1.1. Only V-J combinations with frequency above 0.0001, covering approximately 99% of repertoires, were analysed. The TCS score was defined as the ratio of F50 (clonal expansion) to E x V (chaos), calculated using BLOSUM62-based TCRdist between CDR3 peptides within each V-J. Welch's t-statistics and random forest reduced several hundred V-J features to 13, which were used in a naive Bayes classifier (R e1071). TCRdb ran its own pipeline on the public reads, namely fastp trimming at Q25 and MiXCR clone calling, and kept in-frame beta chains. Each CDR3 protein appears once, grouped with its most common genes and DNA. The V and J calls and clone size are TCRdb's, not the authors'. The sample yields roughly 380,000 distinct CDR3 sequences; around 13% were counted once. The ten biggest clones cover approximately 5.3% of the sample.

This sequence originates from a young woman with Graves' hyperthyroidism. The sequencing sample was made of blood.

The sequenced DNA: TGTGCCAGCAGCACCCGAGGACTAGACAGTGTGCCGCAGTATTTT. It specifies CASSTRGLDSVPQYF. The V and J genes are TRBV7-2 and TRBJ2-3; the junction holds 7 bases that match TRBD2. The germline V and J ends show losses of 5 bases and 10 bases respectively, and no gene match explains 15 bases of the junction. The CDR3 has 15 amino acids, counting the end cysteine and phenylalanine. CDR3 DNA is the only sequence kept; it has 45 bases, read in frame from the first base. The germline V gene gives CDR1 as SGHTA and CDR2 as FQGNSA.